These 12 T cell receptor beta chains came from one sample sequenced in a study of CD8 T cells in Susac syndrome. RNA in amounts of roughly 0.5 to 1 ug was reverse transcribed with random hexamers. TCRdb fed the immunoSEQ multiplex PCR reads into MiXCR, producing one record per CDR3 protein. The sample lists some 210,000 distinct CDR3 sequences; about 95% were seen once. Input material: CD4+ T cells from PBMCs. These receptors were taken from a human donor with Susac syndrome.

The chain has TRBV6-5 and TRBJ2-7; 8 bases map to TRBD1. The CDR3 has 16 amino acids. In germline, CDR1 is MNHEY, CDR2 SVGAGI. The junction had 8 bases not matched to a gene; V was cut back by 0 bases and J by 4 bases. This chain's CDR3 is CASSYSRQGFLYEQYF. In DNA form, the CDR3 reads TGTGCCAGCAGTTACTCGCGACAGGGGTTTTTATACGAGCAGTACTTC.

The V call is TRBV28, the J call TRBJ1-5; D remains unclear. V was cut by 6 bases and J by 0 bases, with 12 bases left in between. CDR3 length equals 15 residues. CDR1 MDHEN and CDR2 SYDVKM come from the germline V gene. This chain's CDR3 is CASRAALHSNQPQHF. The CDR3 region has the DNA TGTGCCAGCAGGGCGGCCCTTCATAGCAATCAGCCCCAGCATTTT.

V usage is TRBV5-6 and J usage is TRBJ1-1, with a possible D match to TRBD1 (5 bases). The CDR3 runs to 15 residues. CDR1 and CDR2 from the germline V gene are SGHDT and YYEEEE. V lost 2 bases and J 2 bases, leaving 13 bases between the germline ends. The CDR3 region is CASSLRGGYNTEAFF. CDR3 nucleotide sequence: TGTGCCAGCAGCTTACGGGGGGGGTATAACACTGAAGCTTTCTTT.

The chain has TRBV15 and TRBJ1-3; no definite D call. The CDR3 is 14 residues long. The germline CDR1 and CDR2 sequences are LNHNV and YYDKDF (reference sequence). Trimming cost V 3 bases and J 0 bases, with 6 bases left between them. The CDR3 DNA sequence: TGTGCCACCAGCAGTGCAGACTCTGGAAACACCATATATTTT. This encodes CATSSADSGNTIYF.

The chain carries TRBV5-1 and TRBJ2-1, with D tentatively TRBD1 (5 bases). Trimming took off 4 bases at V and 11 bases at J, with 13 bases between the two ends. This CDR3 has 12 amino acids. Germline values: CDR1 SGHRS, CDR2 YFSETQ. CDR3 amino acids: CASSPQDDKQFF. For the CDR3, the DNA is TGCGCCAGCAGCCCACAGGACGATAAGCAGTTCTTC.

This rearrangement joins TRBV4-2 to TRBJ2-2; 10 bases are shared with TRBD2. The CDR3 runs 16 residues. Losses at the gene ends were 0 bases for V and 6 bases for J; bases not matched to a gene: 4. From germline, CDR1 is LGHNA and CDR2 YNFKEQ. In DNA form, the CDR3 reads TGTGCCAGCAGCCAAGATATAGCGGGGGGTGCCGGGGAGCTGTTTTTT. Translating it yields CASSQDIAGGAGELFF.

The V and J genes are TRBV25-1 and TRBJ2-5; 8 bases are a match to TRBD2. Germline V CDR1 and CDR2: MGHDK, SYGVNS. V trimming: 6 bases; J trimming: 2 bases; junction bases outside the gene matches: 8. The CDR3 length is 15 residues. For the CDR3, the DNA is TGTGCCAGCAGCTCATATAGCGGGGTTCAAGAGACCCAGTACTTC. This sequence encodes CASSSYSGVQETQYF.

The chain combines TRBV19 with TRBJ2-5, with D perhaps being TRBD1 or TRBD2 (5 bases each). V lost 3 bases, J lost 5 bases, and 13 bases lay in between. The germline V gene encodes CDR1 LNHDA and CDR2 SQIVND (reference sequence). CDR3 length: 14 residues. For the CDR3, the DNA is TGTGCCAGTAGTATGGGGGAAAGAGGGGAGACCCAGTACTTC. This codes for CASSMGERGETQYF.

The gene calls are TRBV27 and TRBJ1-5; no clear D gene. V was cut by 4 bases and J by 2 bases, with 24 bases left in between. The germline gives CDR1 MNHEY, CDR2 SMNVEV (reference sequence). The CDR3 spans 19 residues. As DNA, the CDR3 is TGTGCCAGCAGTTCCAACGCGCTCCGGGAGGGATGGGGCAATCAGCCCCAGCATTTT. Protein: CASSSNALREGWGNQPQHF.

The CDR3 DNA is TGTGCCAGCAGCTTCAGACAGGGGGGGTACGAGCAGTACTTC. This translates into CASSFRQGGYEQYF. The rearrangement links TRBV11-2 to TRBJ2-7; 9 nucleotides match TRBD1. This CDR3 contains 14 residues. From germline, CDR1 is SGHAT and CDR2 FQNNGV. The trim removed 3 bases at V and 4 bases at J, leaving 4 bases unmatched.

The V gene is TRBV20-1, the J gene TRBJ2-3; either TRBD1 or TRBD2 may supply D (5 bases each). This CDR3 has 15 amino acids. CDR1 is DFQATT, CDR2 SNEGSKA, per germline (reference sequence). CDR3 residues: CTGEGGATSTDTQYF. The DNA of the CDR3 is TGCACGGGTGAGGGTGGGGCGACTAGCACAGATACGCAGTATTTT.

The chain recombines TRBV18 with TRBJ1-1; weak D call: TRBD1 (5 bases). The CDR3 runs 14 residues. V was pared by 6 bases and J by 2 bases, with 13 bases between. The germline V gene has CDR1 KGHSH and CDR2 LQKENI. The CDR3 DNA follows: TGTGCCAGCTCGTATACCCAGGGTAACACTGAAGCTTTCTTT. Translating it yields CASSYTQGNTEAFF. Full variable domain (rest looked up from reference TRBV18 and TRBJ1-1): NAGVMQNPRHLVRRRGQEARLRCSPMKGHSHVYWYRQLPEEGLKFMVYLQKENIIDESGMPKERFSAEFPKEGPSILRIQQVVRGDSAAYFCASSYTQGNTEAFFGQGTRLTVV.